Listed below are T cell receptor beta chains from one sample, sequenced in a study of cytomegalovirus exposure and HLA in healthy donors. Libraries were prepared by immunoSEQ multiplex PCR; TCRdb keeps only in-frame clonotypes and omits some of them. Among around 150,000 clones listed, nearly 70% were seen once. Sequenced material: PBMCs. The receptors were gathered from a man between 25 and 39 years old in good health and CMV-seropositive. CDR3s leave out the opening cysteine and the closing phenylalanine or tryptophan. The order of the fields is CDR3 protein, J gene, V gene, CDR3 length.

cdr3_aa: ASSLDGGARREQY
j_call: TRBJ2-7
v_call: TRBV7-8
cdr3_length: 13

cdr3_aa: ASSELAYYSTDTQY
j_call: TRBJ2-3
v_call: TRBV6-1
cdr3_length: 14

cdr3_aa: ASTLPARTEKLF
j_call: TRBJ1-4
v_call: TRBV6-5
cdr3_length: 12

cdr3_aa: ASSSRLADETQY
j_call: TRBJ2-5
v_call: TRBV9
cdr3_length: 12

cdr3_aa: ASSFSVRANTGELF
j_call: TRBJ2-2
v_call: TRBV27
cdr3_length: 14

cdr3_aa: ASSLSSSGGSYEQY
j_call: TRBJ2-7
v_call: TRBV7-3
cdr3_length: 14

cdr3_aa: ASTPGLDYGYT
j_call: TRBJ1-2
v_call: TRBV21-1
cdr3_length: 11

cdr3_aa: ASISHTFLEAF
j_call: TRBJ1-1
v_call: TRBV6-1
cdr3_length: 11

cdr3_aa: ASREVGTHSGNTIY
j_call: TRBJ1-3
v_call: TRBV6-4
cdr3_length: 14

cdr3_aa: ASNHRRGTEAF
j_call: TRBJ1-1
v_call: TRBV19
cdr3_length: 11

cdr3_aa: ASSEDGTGSYEQY
j_call: TRBJ2-7
v_call: TRBV6-1
cdr3_length: 13